The 5 T cell receptor beta chains given below trace back to one sample, sequenced in a study of somatic mutations in cytotoxic T cells in rheumatoid arthritis. Some clones are missing from TCRdb's copy, which holds only in-frame ones; the method was immunoSEQ multiplex PCR. This sample has fewer than 40,000 clones, with 82% found just once. Sequencing was done on a sample of CD8+ T cells sorted from blood. These receptors were obtained from an adult with rheumatoid arthritis.

The rearrangement links TRBV28 to TRBJ1-5; D is possibly TRBD1 (6 bases). This CDR3 is 14 amino acids long. Per the germline V gene, CDR1 is MDHEN and CDR2 is SYDVKM. V was shortened by 4 bases and J by 6 bases, with 13 bases between the two germline ends. CDR3 sequence reads: CASSSTGLGQPQHF. The CDR3 bases are TGTGCCAGCAGTTCTACAGGGCTAGGTCAGCCCCAGCATTTT. The entire variable domain, with the rest obtained from reference TRBV28 and TRBJ1-5, is as follows: DVKVTQSSRYLVKRTGEKVFLECVQDMDHENMFWYRQDPGLGLRLIYFSYDVKMKEKGDIPEGYSVSREKKERFSLILESASTNQTSMYLCASSSTGLGQPQHFGDGTRLSIL.

This clone was counted a single time. V usage is TRBV6-5 and J usage is TRBJ2-3; D unresolved. Germline V gene lookup returns CDR1 MNHEY and CDR2 SVGAGI. The CDR3 is made up of 15 amino acids. Trimming removed 0 bases at V and 2 bases at J, with 9 bases between. The DNA for the CDR3 is TGTGCCAGCAGTTACTCCCTCCGGGCCACAGATACGCAGTATTTT. It codes for CASSYSLRATDTQYF.

This clone showed up just once. The V and J genes are TRBV7-6 and TRBJ1-2; a weak D match, TRBD1 (5 bases). V lost 5 bases to trimming and J lost 10 bases, with 17 bases between them. This CDR3 region has 13 residues. The germline V gene has CDR1 SGHVS and CDR2 FNYEAQ. The CDR3 nucleotides are TGTGCCAGCAGCCCAAATAGTGGGGCCCTCTACACCTTC. It translates to CASSPNSGALYTF.

In its sample, this clone was seen a few times. The rearrangement uses TRBV10-3 and TRBJ1-1; D is perhaps TRBD1 (6 bases). The V end was cut by 11 bases, the J end by 8 bases, with 15 bases between. From germline, CDR1 is ENHRY and CDR2 SYGVKD. This CDR3 is 11 amino acids long. The CDR3 protein is CASQGQSEAFF. CDR3 nucleotide sequence: TGTGCCTCACAGGGCCAGTCGGAAGCTTTCTTT.

The V call is TRBV6-5, the J call TRBJ1-4, with D perhaps matching TRBD1 (6 bases). V was trimmed by 8 bases and J by 10 bases, leaving 20 bases between them. Looked up from germline, CDR1 is MNHEY and CDR2 is SVGAGI. The CDR3 is 14 amino acids. CDR3 protein: CASGERTVPSKLFF. The CDR3 DNA is TGTGCCAGCGGGGAGCGGACAGTGCCGTCAAAACTGTTTTTT.